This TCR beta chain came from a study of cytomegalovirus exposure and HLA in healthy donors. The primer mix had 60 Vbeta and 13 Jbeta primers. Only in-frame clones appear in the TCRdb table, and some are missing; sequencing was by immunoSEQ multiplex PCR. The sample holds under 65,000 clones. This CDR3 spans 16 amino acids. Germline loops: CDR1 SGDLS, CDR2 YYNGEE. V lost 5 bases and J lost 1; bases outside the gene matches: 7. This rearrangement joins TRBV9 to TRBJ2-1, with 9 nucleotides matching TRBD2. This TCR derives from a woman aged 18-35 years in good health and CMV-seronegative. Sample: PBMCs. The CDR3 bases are TGTGCCAGCAGTTTTAGCGGGGGTCGGTCCTACAATGAGCAGTTCTTC. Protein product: CASSFSGGRSYNEQFF.